This T cell receptor (beta chain) was captured in a study of vaccination effects on CD4 cells after COVID-19. CDR3 length: 15 amino acids. CDR1 and CDR2 from the germline V gene are MNHEY and SVGAGI. V shed 6 bases, J shed 4 bases, and the junction held 10 bases outside the gene matches. This clone occurred a few times. The antigen is unknown. Profiling relied on immunoSEQ multiplex PCR, and the TCRdb table lists in-frame clones only, not all of them. The sample lists about 73,000 clones, 65% to 85% occurring once. Study-level points and caveats: Marked clonal contraction of infection- and vaccine-induced clones was seen late after vaccination.

ViraFEST expansion of antigen-specific CD4+ T cells with viral peptide pools preceded sequencing. After roughly 11 days in culture, the CD4+ T cells were isolated. The study found no prior SARS-CoV-2 infection in the vaccine recipients, who tested negative for nucleocapsid antibodies. The sample was CD4+ T cells from PBMCs cultured with HCoV-NL63 spike peptides, taken before COVID-19 vaccination. The chain employs TRBV6-5 and TRBJ1-1, with 8 bases fitting TRBD1. The receptor was derived from a human donor who received a COVID-19 vaccine. The CDR3 nucleotides are TGTGCCAGCAGCGGATATAGACAGGGGAGCACTGAAGCTTTCTTT. It encodes CASSGYRQGSTEAFF.